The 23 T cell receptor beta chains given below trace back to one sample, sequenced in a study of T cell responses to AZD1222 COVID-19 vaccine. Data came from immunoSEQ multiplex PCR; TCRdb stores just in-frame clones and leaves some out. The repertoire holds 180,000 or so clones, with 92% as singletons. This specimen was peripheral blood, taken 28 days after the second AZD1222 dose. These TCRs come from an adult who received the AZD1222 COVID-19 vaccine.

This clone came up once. The CDR3 DNA is TGTGCCAGCAGCTTAGTACCCTTCGGGGGAGAGAATCAGCCCCAGCATTTT. Amino acids: CASSLVPFGGENQPQHF. The rearrangement links TRBV7-9 to TRBJ1-5; the D gene is possibly TRBD1 (5 bases). Germline V gives CDR1 SEHNR, CDR2 FQNEAQ (reference sequence). Trimming stripped 1 base from V and 4 bases from J, with 17 bases between. The CDR3 runs 17 residues.

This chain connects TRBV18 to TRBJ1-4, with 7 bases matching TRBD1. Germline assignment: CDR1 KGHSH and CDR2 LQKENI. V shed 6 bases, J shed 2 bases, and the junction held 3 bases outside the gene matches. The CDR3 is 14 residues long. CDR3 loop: CASSSTGTNEKLFF. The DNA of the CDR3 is TGTGCCAGCTCGTCGACAGGGACTAATGAAAAACTGTTTTTT.

In nucleotides, the CDR3 is TGTGCCAGCAGCCTGATCTCTTCCCCGGGAGAGACCCAGTACTTC. Translation: CASSLISSPGETQYF. The rearrangement joins TRBV3-1 (or the pseudogene TRBV3-2) to TRBJ2-5; D unclear. The CDR3 is made up of 15 amino acids. With 4 bases removed from V and 4 bases from J, the gap between germline ends came to 16 bases. Germline-derived CDR1 and CDR2 are LGHDT and YNNKEL (reference sequence).

The CDR3: CASSLGSNYGYTF. Here the CDR3 DNA reads TGTGCCAGCAGCTTAGGGTCTAACTATGGCTACACCTTC. V is TRBV5-6 and J is TRBJ1-2, with no clear D. The CDR3 covers 13 residues. V lost 2 bases and J lost 0, with 5 bases in between. Per the germline V gene, CDR1 is SGHDT and CDR2 is YYEEEE.

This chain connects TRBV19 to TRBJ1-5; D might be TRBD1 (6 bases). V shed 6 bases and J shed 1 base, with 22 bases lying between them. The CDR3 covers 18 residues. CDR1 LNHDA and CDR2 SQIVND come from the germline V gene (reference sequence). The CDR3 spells CASSPDGQGMDSNQPQHF. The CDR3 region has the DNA TGTGCCAGTAGCCCCGACGGGCAGGGGATGGACAGCAATCAGCCCCAGCATTTT.

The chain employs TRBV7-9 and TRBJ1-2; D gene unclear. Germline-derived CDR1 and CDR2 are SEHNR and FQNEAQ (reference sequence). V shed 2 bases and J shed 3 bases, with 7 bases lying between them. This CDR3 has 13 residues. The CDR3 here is CASSLQSDYGYTF. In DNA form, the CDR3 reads TGTGCCAGCAGCTTACAGTCGGACTATGGCTACACCTTC.

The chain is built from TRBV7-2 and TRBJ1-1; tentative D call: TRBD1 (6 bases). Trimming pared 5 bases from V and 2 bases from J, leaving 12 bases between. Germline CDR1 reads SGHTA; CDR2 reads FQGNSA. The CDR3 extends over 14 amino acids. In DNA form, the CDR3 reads TGTGCCAGCAGCCCCGGACAGTTAAACACTGAAGCTTTCTTT. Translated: CASSPGQLNTEAFF.

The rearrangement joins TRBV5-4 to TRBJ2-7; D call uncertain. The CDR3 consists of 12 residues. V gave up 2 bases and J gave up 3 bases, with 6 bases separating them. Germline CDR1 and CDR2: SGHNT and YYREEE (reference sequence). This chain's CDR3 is CASSFGVYEQYF. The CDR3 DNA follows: TGTGCCAGCAGCTTTGGGGTCTACGAGCAGTACTTC.

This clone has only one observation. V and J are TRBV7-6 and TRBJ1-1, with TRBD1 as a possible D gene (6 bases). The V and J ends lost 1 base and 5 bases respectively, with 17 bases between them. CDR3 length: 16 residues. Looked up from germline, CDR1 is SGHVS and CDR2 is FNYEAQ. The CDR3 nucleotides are TGTGCCAGCAGCTTAGTGGGGGCAGGGGAGGGGACTGAAGCTTTCTTT. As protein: CASSLVGAGEGTEAFF.

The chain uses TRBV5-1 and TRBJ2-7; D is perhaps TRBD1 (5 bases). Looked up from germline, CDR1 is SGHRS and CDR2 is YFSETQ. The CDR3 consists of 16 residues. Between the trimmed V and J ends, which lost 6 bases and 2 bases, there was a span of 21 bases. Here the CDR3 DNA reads TGCGCCAGCACCCTTATGACAGCCAAAACAACCTACGAGCAGTACTTC. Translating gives CASTLMTAKTTYEQYF.

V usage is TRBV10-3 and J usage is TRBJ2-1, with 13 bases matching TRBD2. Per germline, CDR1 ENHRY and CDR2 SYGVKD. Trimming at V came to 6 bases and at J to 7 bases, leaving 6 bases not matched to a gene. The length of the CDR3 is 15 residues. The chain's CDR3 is CAISQGLAGINEQFF. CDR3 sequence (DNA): TGTGCCATCAGCCAGGGACTAGCGGGAATTAATGAGCAGTTCTTC.

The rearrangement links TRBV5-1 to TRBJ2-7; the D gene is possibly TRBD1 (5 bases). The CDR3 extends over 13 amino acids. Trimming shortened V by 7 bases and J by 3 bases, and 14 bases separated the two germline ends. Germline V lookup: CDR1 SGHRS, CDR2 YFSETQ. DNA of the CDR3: TGCGCCAGCGCCACCTCTGACAGCTACGAGCAGTACTTC. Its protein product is CASATSDSYEQYF.

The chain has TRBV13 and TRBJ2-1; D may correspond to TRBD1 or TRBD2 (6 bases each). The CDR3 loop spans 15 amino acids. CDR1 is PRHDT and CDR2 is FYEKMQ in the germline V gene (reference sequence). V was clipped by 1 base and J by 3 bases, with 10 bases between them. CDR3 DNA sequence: TGTGCCAGCAGCTTAGCGGGGGCCATCTACAATGAGCAGTTCTTC. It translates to CASSLAGAIYNEQFF. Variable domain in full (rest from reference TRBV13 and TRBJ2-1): AAGVIQSPRHLIKEKRETATLKCYPIPRHDTVYWYQQGPGQDPQFLISFYEKMQSDKGSIPDRFSAQQFSDYHSELNMSSLELGDSALYFCASSLAGAIYNEQFFGPGTRLTVL.

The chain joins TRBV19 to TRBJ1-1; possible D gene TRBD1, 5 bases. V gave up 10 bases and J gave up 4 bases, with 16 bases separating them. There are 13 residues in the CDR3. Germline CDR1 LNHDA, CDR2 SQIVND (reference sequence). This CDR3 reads CATSGGGSTEAFF. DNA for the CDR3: TGTGCCACGTCGGGGGGAGGGTCCACTGAAGCTTTCTTT.

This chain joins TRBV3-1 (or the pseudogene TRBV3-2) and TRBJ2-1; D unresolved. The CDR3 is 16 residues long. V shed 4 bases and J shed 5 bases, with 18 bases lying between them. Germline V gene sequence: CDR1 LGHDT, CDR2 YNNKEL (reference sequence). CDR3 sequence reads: CASSPRLKLGNNEQFF. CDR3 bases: TGTGCCAGCAGCCCCAGGTTAAAGCTCGGAAACAATGAGCAGTTCTTC.

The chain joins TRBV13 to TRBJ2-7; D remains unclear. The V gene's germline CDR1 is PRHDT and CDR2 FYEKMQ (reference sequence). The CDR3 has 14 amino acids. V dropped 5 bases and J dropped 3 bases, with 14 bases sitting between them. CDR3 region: CASSPGESVYEQYF. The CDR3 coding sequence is TGTGCCAGCAGCCCAGGCGAAAGCGTCTACGAGCAGTACTTC.

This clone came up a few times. This CDR3 is CASSQDGTVIGTQYF. CDR3 nucleotides: TGCGCCAGCAGCCAAGATGGGACGGTGATTGGTACGCAGTATTTT. This rearrangement joins TRBV4-3 to TRBJ2-3; either TRBD1 or TRBD2 may fit D (5 bases each). The V and J ends lost 0 bases and 8 bases respectively, with 15 bases between them. Germline V gene data show CDR1 as LGHNA and CDR2 as YSLEER. The CDR3 loop spans 15 amino acids.

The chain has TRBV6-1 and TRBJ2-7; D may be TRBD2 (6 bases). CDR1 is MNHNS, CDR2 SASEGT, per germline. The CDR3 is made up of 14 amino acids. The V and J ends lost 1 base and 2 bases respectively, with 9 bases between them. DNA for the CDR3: TGTGCCAGCAGTGAAGGGGGGGAGGCCTACGAGCAGTACTTC. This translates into CASSEGGEAYEQYF.

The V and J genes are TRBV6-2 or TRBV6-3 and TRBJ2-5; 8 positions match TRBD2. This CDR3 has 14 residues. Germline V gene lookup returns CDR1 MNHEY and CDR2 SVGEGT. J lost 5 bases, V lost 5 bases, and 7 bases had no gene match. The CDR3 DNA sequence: TGTGCCAGCAGTCCAGGACTAGCTTGGGAGACCCAGTACTTC. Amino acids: CASSPGLAWETQYF.

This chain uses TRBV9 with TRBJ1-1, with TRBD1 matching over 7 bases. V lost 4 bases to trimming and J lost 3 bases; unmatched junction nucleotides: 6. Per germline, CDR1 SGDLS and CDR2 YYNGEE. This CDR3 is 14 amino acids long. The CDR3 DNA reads TGTGCCAGCAGCACAGGGGATCTGCACACTGAAGCTTTCTTT. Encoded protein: CASSTGDLHTEAFF.

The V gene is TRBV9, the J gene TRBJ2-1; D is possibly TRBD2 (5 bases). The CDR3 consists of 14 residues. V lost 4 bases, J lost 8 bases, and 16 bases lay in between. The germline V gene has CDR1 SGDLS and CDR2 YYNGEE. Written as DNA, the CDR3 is TGTGCCAGCAGCACCGGACCCTCCGGGGATGAGCAGTTCTTC. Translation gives CASSTGPSGDEQFF.

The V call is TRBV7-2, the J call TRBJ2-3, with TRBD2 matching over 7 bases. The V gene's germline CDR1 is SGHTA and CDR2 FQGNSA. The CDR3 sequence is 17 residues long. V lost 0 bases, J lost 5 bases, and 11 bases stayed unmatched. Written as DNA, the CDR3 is TGTGCCAGCAGCTTAGCTTTGGGGGAGGGAGTTATAGATACGCAGTATTTT. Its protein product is CASSLALGEGVIDTQYF.

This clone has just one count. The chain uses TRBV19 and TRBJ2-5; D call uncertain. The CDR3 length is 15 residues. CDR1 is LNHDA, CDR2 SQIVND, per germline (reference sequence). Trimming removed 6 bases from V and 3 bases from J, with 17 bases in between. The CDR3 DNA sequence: TGTGCCAGTAGGGGATGGGTCGACAAAAAAGAGACCCAGTACTTC. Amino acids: CASRGWVDKKETQYF.